Listed here is a single T cell receptor (beta chain). This specimen belongs to a study of blood T cell repertoires in COVID-19. Trimming took off 6 bases at V and 8 bases at J, with 13 bases between the two ends. CDR3 size: 12 residues. The germline gives CDR1 MNHEY, CDR2 SVGAGI. TCRdb's table, derived via immunoSEQ multiplex PCR, lists solely in-frame clones and lacks some. The repertoire includes over 250,000 clones, about 89% of them detected once, and 2.2% sits in the top ten. Sequenced input: peripheral blood. This TCR was recovered from a man aged 45-65 years with acute or convalescent COVID-19. The J gene is TRBJ1-2, the V gene TRBV6-5; no firm D call. The CDR3 reads CASSPTGGGYTF. DNA of the CDR3: TGTGCCAGCAGCCCAACCGGCGGGGGCTACACCTTC.